A single sample gave rise to the 30 T cell receptor beta chains below, sequenced in a study of shared clonotypes between healthy human individuals. Libraries were prepared by immunoSEQ multiplex PCR; TCRdb keeps only in-frame clonotypes and omits some of them. The sample consists of under 600,000 clones, around 80% of them appearing once. The sample consisted of PBMCs. The receptors derive from a middle-aged woman in good health. Some clones in this sample may be carry-over from other donors' samples.

CDR3 sequence: CASSEGLAGGRYNEQFF. CDR3 nucleotide sequence: TGTGCCAGCAGTGAGGGACTAGCGGGAGGGAGGTACAATGAGCAGTTCTTC. This rearrangement joins TRBV2 to TRBJ2-1; TRBD2 matches 16 bases. This CDR3 has 17 residues. Germline loops: CDR1 SNHLY, CDR2 FYNNEI. V lost 3 bases and J lost 4; bases outside the gene matches: 3.

The V call is TRBV29-1, the J call TRBJ2-1; D is perhaps TRBD2 (5 bases). This CDR3 region has 12 residues. Germline V CDR1 and CDR2: SQVTM, ANQGSEA. The V and J ends lost 1 base and 7 bases respectively, with 8 bases between them. The CDR3 reads CSVEVRRNEQFF. As DNA, the CDR3 is TGCAGCGTTGAAGTCCGGAGGAATGAGCAGTTCTTC.

This clone has a handful of counts. This chain's CDR3 is CASSDRGQGNTIYF. The DNA for the CDR3 is TGCGCCAGCAGCGACAGGGGGCAAGGAAACACCATATATTTT. The rearrangement uses TRBV5-1 and TRBJ1-3; 10 nucleotides align to TRBD1. The germline CDR1 and CDR2 sequences are SGHRS and YFSETQ. V shed 4 bases and J 4 bases; nucleotides not matched to a gene: 2. The CDR3 is made up of 14 amino acids.

This clone was observed once. The chain joins TRBV7-9 to TRBJ1-3; 8 bases map to TRBD1. CDR1 is SEHNR and CDR2 is FQNEAQ in the germline V gene (reference sequence). Germline trimming cut 9 bases from V and 4 bases from J; bases unmatched to any gene: 5. The CDR3 loop spans 13 amino acids. The CDR3 region is CASRQGTGNTIYF. CDR3 in DNA: TGTGCCAGTCGACAGGGGACCGGAAACACCATATATTTT.

This clone has only one observation. The CDR3 reads CAWSVGRGTGELFF. In DNA form, the CDR3 reads TGTGCCTGGAGTGTAGGGCGGGGCACCGGGGAGCTGTTTTTT. This chain links TRBV30 with TRBJ2-2, with D perhaps TRBD2 (6 bases). Germline values: CDR1 GTSNPN, CDR2 SVGIG (reference sequence). The CDR3 length is 14 residues. V was trimmed by 0 bases and J by 4 bases, leaving 9 bases between them.

This clone was recorded once. The V call is TRBV7-8, the J call TRBJ2-3; D perhaps matches TRBD2 (6 bases). CDR3 length: 15 residues. The germline V gene encodes CDR1 SGHVS and CDR2 FQNEAQ. V was pared by 6 bases and J by 4 bases, with 17 bases between. CDR3 sequence: CASRILTSWADTQYF. The CDR3 region has the DNA TGTGCCAGCAGGATCCTGACTAGTTGGGCAGATACGCAGTATTTT. The complete variable domain, with remaining parts taken from reference TRBV7-8 and TRBJ2-3, reads GAGVSQSPRYKVAKRGQDVALRCDPISGHVSLFWYQQALGQGPEFLTYFQNEAQLDKSGLPSDRFFAERPEGSVSTLKIQRTQQEDSAVYLCASRILTSWADTQYFGPGTRLTVL.

The chain carries TRBV4-2 and TRBJ2-7; TRBD2 matches 7 bases. Germline V gives CDR1 LGHNA, CDR2 YNFKEQ. CDR3 length: 15 residues. With V trimmed by 4 bases and J by 2 bases, 8 bases remained unmatched. The CDR3: CASSPGLAGTYEQYF. CDR3 nucleotides: TGTGCCAGCAGCCCCGGTTTAGCGGGTACCTACGAGCAGTACTTC.

To note about this clone: The sample contains more than one DNA sequence encoding this CDR3. The CDR3 loop reads CAWRDSRNQPQHF. The CDR3 DNA reads as TGTGCCTGGAGGGACAGCCGCAATCAGCCCCAGCATTTT. This chain links TRBV30 with TRBJ1-5, with a possible D match to TRBD1 (6 bases). Trimming stripped 3 bases from V and 2 bases from J, with 8 bases between. Per germline, CDR1 GTSNPN and CDR2 SVGIG (reference sequence). The length of the CDR3 is 13 residues.

V gene TRBV30 combines with J gene TRBJ2-5, with D perhaps TRBD2 (6 bases). Trimming removed 7 bases at V and 3 bases at J, with 15 bases between. This CDR3 is 13 amino acids long. Per the germline V gene, CDR1 is GTSNPN and CDR2 is SVGIG (reference sequence). The CDR3 bases are TGTGCCTACCTCCTAGCGCCCGAAGAGACCCAGTACTTC. Protein sequence: CAYLLAPEETQYF.

The chain joins TRBV4-1 to TRBJ2-1; D is unresolved. The CDR3 length is 11 residues. V was clipped by 2 bases and J by 4 bases, with 0 bases between them. CDR1 is MGHRA and CDR2 is YSYEKL in the germline V gene. The CDR3 coding sequence is TGCGCCAGCAGCCAATACAATGAGCAGTTCTTC. It yields the protein CASSQYNEQFF.

The rearrangement links TRBV29-1 to TRBJ2-7, with D tentatively TRBD1 (6 bases). Trimming took off 7 bases at V and 1 base at J, with 14 bases between the two ends. CDR1 and CDR2 (germline): SQVTM, ANQGSEA. The CDR3 has 13 amino acids. For the CDR3, the DNA is TGCAGCGCAGCCGCAGGGGCTTCCTACGAGCAGTACTTC. Translating it yields CSAAAGASYEQYF.

The count of this clone is one. J is TRBJ2-3 and V is TRBV29-1; possible D gene TRBD2, 5 bases. This CDR3 is 13 amino acids long. Germline V lookup: CDR1 SQVTM, CDR2 ANQGSEA. V gave up 7 bases and J gave up 2 bases, with 13 bases separating them. CDR3 DNA: TGCAGCGCTGAGGGAACGACCACAGATACGCAGTATTTT. Translated, it gives CSAEGTTTDTQYF.

V and J are TRBV18 and TRBJ2-7; 7 bases are shared with TRBD1. CDR3 size: 13 residues. Germline CDR1 reads KGHSH; CDR2 reads LQKENI. The V segment lost 3 bases and the J segment 7 bases; nucleotides outside the gene matches: 6. The CDR3 nucleotides are TGTGCCAGCTCACCTTACACAGGGGTAGAGCAGTACTTC. Translating gives CASSPYTGVEQYF.

This chain links TRBV1 with TRBJ1-5. TRBV1 is recorded as a pseudogene. The CDR3 consists of 12 residues. The CDR3 DNA follows: TGCACCAGCAGCAACCGTGATCAGCCCCAGCATTTT. Its translation is CTSSNRDQPQHF.

The chain links TRBV12-5 to TRBJ2-1; TRBD2 matches 9 bases. V lost 3 bases, J lost 0 bases, and 0 bases stayed unmatched. The CDR3 runs 15 residues. The germline V gene encodes CDR1 LGHNT and CDR2 FRNRAP. CDR3 region: CASGLLAGSYNEQFF. The CDR3 nucleotides are TGTGCTAGTGGTTTACTAGCGGGCTCCTACAATGAGCAGTTCTTC.

In its sample, this clone was seen once. This rearrangement joins TRBV27 to TRBJ2-1; perhaps TRBD2 as D (5 bases). V was clipped by 2 bases and J by 4 bases, with 6 bases between them. The CDR3 runs to 13 residues. Germline CDR1 reads MNHEY; CDR2 reads SMNVEV (reference sequence). In DNA, the CDR3 is TGTGCCAGCAGTTTAGGACTTTACAATGAGCAGTTCTTC. The encoded protein is CASSLGLYNEQFF.

The rearrangement uses TRBV10-1 and TRBJ2-1; possible D gene TRBD2, 6 bases. V was cut by 4 bases and J by 2 bases, with 9 bases left in between. Germline CDR1 WNHNN, CDR2 SYGVQD (reference sequence). The CDR3 totals 14 residues. The CDR3 nucleotides are TGCGCCAGCAGTGGCGGGACCGCCTACAATGAGCAGTTCTTC. Protein sequence: CASSGGTAYNEQFF.

This chain joins TRBV7-2 and TRBJ2-4; the D is unclear. The CDR3 spans 15 residues. Germline-derived CDR1 and CDR2 are SGHTA and FQGNSA. The V end was cut by 2 bases, the J end by 0 bases, with 8 bases between. Here the CDR3 reads CASSLYEGAKNIQYF. Written as DNA, the CDR3 is TGTGCCAGCAGCTTATATGAAGGAGCCAAAAACATTCAGTACTTC.

The CDR3 DNA is TGTGCCAGCAGTCCGAGGACTAGCGGAACCTACGAGCAGTACTTC. Encoded protein: CASSPRTSGTYEQYF. The chain has TRBV28 and TRBJ2-7; 10 bases are a match to TRBD2. CDR1 MDHEN and CDR2 SYDVKM come from the germline V gene. V shed 5 bases and J 2 bases; nucleotides not matched to a gene: 6. There are 15 residues in the CDR3.

This clone showed up just a few times. The chain combines TRBV6-6 with TRBJ2-7; possible D gene TRBD1, 5 bases. Between the trimmed V and J ends, which lost 0 bases and 0 bases, there was a span of 6 bases. This CDR3 has 14 amino acids. Germline V lookup: CDR1 MNHNY, CDR2 SVGAGI (reference sequence). CDR3 region: CASSYSGHSYEQYF. In DNA form, the CDR3 reads TGTGCCAGCAGTTACTCAGGACACTCCTACGAGCAGTACTTC.

This chain joins TRBV27 and TRBJ2-2; 11 bases match TRBD1. Germline values: CDR1 MNHEY, CDR2 SMNVEV (reference sequence). This CDR3 is 15 amino acids long. Trimming cost V 7 bases and J 0 bases; bases outside gene matches: 1. The CDR3 DNA sequence: TGTGCCAGCAAGGGACAGGGGGCGAACACCGGGGAGCTGTTTTTT. Encoded protein: CASKGQGANTGELFF.

The V and J genes are TRBV9 and TRBJ2-3, with D perhaps matching TRBD1 or TRBD2 (5 bases each). The V gene's germline CDR1 is SGDLS and CDR2 YYNGEE. The CDR3 spans 15 residues. The V end was cut by 4 bases, the J end by 0 bases, with 12 bases between. The CDR3 protein is CASSQGASSTDTQYF. The CDR3 nucleotides are TGTGCCAGCAGCCAAGGGGCTAGCAGCACAGATACGCAGTATTTT.

The V gene is TRBV5-1, the J gene TRBJ2-3; 10 nucleotides match TRBD2. J lost 2 bases, V lost 2 bases, and 5 bases had no gene match. The CDR3 runs 16 residues. Germline loops: CDR1 SGHRS, CDR2 YFSETQ. As DNA, the CDR3 is TGCGCCAGCAGCTTTTCACTAGCGGGAACCACAGATACGCAGTATTTT. Its protein product is CASSFSLAGTTDTQYF.

This clone has just one count. CDR3 protein: CASSSFGSGRRDEQFF. CDR3 nucleotides: TGTGCCAGCAGTTCTTTTGGTAGCGGGAGGAGGGATGAGCAGTTCTTC. The chain links TRBV27 to TRBJ2-1, with TRBD2 matching over 10 bases. This CDR3 comprises 16 residues. Germline V gene lookup returns CDR1 MNHEY and CDR2 SMNVEV (reference sequence). V dropped 4 bases and J dropped 8; count of bases not matched to a gene: 11.

The J gene is TRBJ2-7, the V gene TRBV19; D call uncertain. The ends were cut back, 2 bases at V and 0 bases at J, with 8 bases in the middle. In germline, CDR1 is LNHDA, CDR2 SQIVND (reference sequence). CDR3 size: 14 residues. CDR3 in DNA: TGTGCCAGTAGTATAAGCTTTAGCTCCTACGAGCAGTACTTC. Translating it yields CASSISFSSYEQYF.

This chain joins TRBV28 and TRBJ2-1; D not certain. Germline V CDR1 and CDR2: MDHEN, SYDVKM. This CDR3 spans 18 amino acids. V gave up 2 bases and J gave up 10 bases, with 27 bases separating them. The CDR3 nucleotides read TGTGCCAGCAGTTTACAGGAGCATGCCGAAACCCGATACTCCGAGCAGTTCTTC. As protein: CASSLQEHAETRYSEQFF.

The chain links TRBV5-4 to TRBJ1-5; a weak D match, TRBD1 (5 bases). The CDR3 contains 15 residues. The V end was cut by 4 bases, the J end by 0 bases, with 11 bases between. From germline, CDR1 is SGHNT and CDR2 YYREEE (reference sequence). For the CDR3, the DNA is TGTGCCAGCAGCCCTGGGACCGATAGCAATCAGCCCCAGCATTTT. The encoded protein is CASSPGTDSNQPQHF. Combining the CDR3 with reference TRBV5-4 and TRBJ1-5 gives the whole variable domain ETGVTQSPTHLIKTRGQQVTLRCSSQSGHNTVSWYQQALGQGPQFIFQYYREEENGRGNFPPRFSGLQFPNYSSELNVNALELDDSALYLCASSPGTDSNQPQHFGDGTRLSIL.

The chain is built from TRBV7-2 and TRBJ1-2; unclear D gene. The V end was cut by 5 bases, the J end by 0 bases, with 16 bases between. Germline values: CDR1 SGHTA, CDR2 FQGNSA. This CDR3 is built from 16 residues. The CDR3, as DNA: TGTGCCAGCAGCCAGAGCCCCTTCGCCACTAACTATGGCTACACCTTC. Amino acids: CASSQSPFATNYGYTF.

This chain links TRBV4-2 with TRBJ2-5; tentative D call: TRBD1 (6 bases). Trimming pared 0 bases from V and 5 bases from J, leaving 10 bases between. Germline loops: CDR1 LGHNA, CDR2 YNFKEQ. The CDR3 consists of 14 residues. This chain's CDR3 is CASSQEVRGETQYF. Here the CDR3 DNA reads TGTGCCAGCAGCCAAGAAGTGAGGGGGGAGACCCAGTACTTC.

The rearrangement uses TRBV10-3 and TRBJ2-7; 9 bases match TRBD1. CDR3 length: 13 residues. Germline CDR1 is ENHRY and CDR2 is SYGVKD. Trimming took 4 bases from V and 4 from J; bases not matched to a gene: 2. The CDR3 DNA follows: TGTGCCATCAGTGTGGACAGGGGATACGAGCAGTACTTC. This gives the protein CAISVDRGYEQYF.